This T cell receptor (beta chain) was documented in a study of control samples from healthy donors and cancer patients (TCRdb year 2020). This clone was picked up one time. Its antigen has not been determined. The sample holds no much larger clone one base away, and base qualities are not on file. Library preparation was by the immunoSEQ multiplex PCR assay. The source is immuneACCESS, and TCRdb retained only in-frame sequences with V and J called. Part of the clones is not carried over; for the studies checked, unresolved V genes explain less than half of this, and the remainder is unexplained. This sample gives about 100,000 clones in total; roughly nine tenths of them show up just once. About 20% of the sample belongs to the ten largest clones. Including the terminal cysteine and phenylalanine, the CDR3 comprises 16 residues. Just CDR3 DNA is preserved here, 48 bases in frame from base 1. The germline V gene (reference sequence) gives CDR1 as MNHNY and CDR2 as SVGAGI. The V end loses 6 bases and the J end loses 9 bases, and a stretch of 21 bases separates them.

The sequence came from a woman aged 45-65 years in good health. The chain is assembled from TRBV6-6 and TRBJ1-6; TRBD1 is possibly the D segment (6 matching bases). Sequencing input: blood. In nucleotides, the sequence is TGTGCCAGCAGGACCTATTCAGGGGCCGGGGGTTCACCCCTCCACTTT. Its protein reads: CASRTYSGAGGSPLHF.